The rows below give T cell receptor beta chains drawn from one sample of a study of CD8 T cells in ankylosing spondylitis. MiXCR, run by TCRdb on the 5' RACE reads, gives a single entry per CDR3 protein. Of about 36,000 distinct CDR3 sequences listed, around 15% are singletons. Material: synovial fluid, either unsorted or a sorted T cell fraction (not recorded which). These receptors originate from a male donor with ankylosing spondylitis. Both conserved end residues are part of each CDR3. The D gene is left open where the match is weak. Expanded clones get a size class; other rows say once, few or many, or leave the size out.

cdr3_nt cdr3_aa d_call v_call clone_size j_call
TGCAGCGTTCAAGACCGGGACAGGAGCTCCTACGAGCAGTACTTC CSVQDRDRSSYEQYF TRBD1 TRBV29-1 . TRBJ2-7
TGTGCCAGCAGTTACTCGGACAACACTGAAGCTTTCTTT CASSYSDNTEAFF . TRBV6-2/TRBV6-3 many TRBJ1-1
TGTGCCAGCAGCCAAGATGATCGTTCGGGCAGCTCAAGCTCCTATAATTCACCCCTCCACTTT CASSQDDRSGSSSSYNSPLHF . TRBV4-2 . TRBJ1-6
TGTGCCAGCCTAAGTCATCCCGAGGGGGGCTACACCTTC CASLSHPEGGYTF . TRBV12-3/TRBV12-4 . TRBJ1-2
TGTGCCAGTAGCCAGAGACAGGGAATAGCCAAAAACATTCAGTACTTC CASSQRQGIAKNIQYF TRBD1 TRBV19 . TRBJ2-4
TGTGCCAGCAGCGTAAGGTCGGGCAGGGTAGGCGGCTACACCTTC CASSVRSGRVGGYTF . TRBV9 . TRBJ1-2
TGTGCCACCAGCAGAGCGCGGGAGGCCGGTCACGAGCAGTACTTC CATSRAREAGHEQYF TRBD2 TRBV15 few TRBJ2-7
TGTGCCAGCAGTTTCCCCTACGAGCAGTACTTC CASSFPYEQYF . TRBV12-3/TRBV12-4 many TRBJ2-7
TGTGCCAGCAGAAGACAGGGGGATAATTCACCCCTCCACTTT CASRRQGDNSPLHF TRBD1 TRBV14 many TRBJ1-6
TGTGCCAGCAGGGGACTGATGTCTGGCTATAGCAATCAGCCCCAGCATTTT CASRGLMSGYSNQPQHF . TRBV6-2/TRBV6-3 many TRBJ1-5
TGTGCCAGCAGCTTACAGCGGGGAGCGAATGAGCAGTTCTTC CASSLQRGANEQFF TRBD2 TRBV7-9 few TRBJ2-1
TGTGCCAGCCGCGCGGGGTCGGGGGCGGCTGATGGCTACACCTTC CASRAGSGAADGYTF . TRBV2 many TRBJ1-2
TGTGCCCAGAGGGGGGCGGGTGGGAATGAGCAGTTCTTC CAQRGAGGNEQFF . TRBV2 many TRBJ2-1
TGCAGCGTTCCGGTTTTAACTTCCTATGGCTACACCTTC CSVPVLTSYGYTF . TRBV29-1 many TRBJ1-2
TGTGCCAGCAGCTCCTGGGACGTTCCCTACGAGCAGTACTTC CASSSWDVPYEQYF . TRBV5-4 few TRBJ2-7
TGTGCCAGCAGCCCGGACGTTAGCTCCTACAATGAGCAGTTCTTC CASSPDVSSYNEQFF . TRBV5-6 many TRBJ2-1
TGTGCCAGCACCCTTCGTGGGTACGAGCAGTACTTC CASTLRGYEQYF . TRBV28 . TRBJ2-7
TGTGCCAGCAGCGGTAACAGGGATTTCGGCTACACCTTC CASSGNRDFGYTF . TRBV9 many TRBJ1-2
TGTGCCAGCAGCTCTAGTTCCCGGTGGACAGATACGCAGTATTTT CASSSSSRWTDTQYF . TRBV11-2 . TRBJ2-3
TGTGCCAGCAGCCAAGTCTTACTAGCGGGCTCCTACGAGCAGTACTTC CASSQVLLAGSYEQYF TRBD2 TRBV4-2 many TRBJ2-7
TGCGCCAGCGCCCAAAGGACAGGGAGGGAGCAGTACTTC CASAQRTGREQYF TRBD1 TRBV4-3 many TRBJ2-7
TGTGCCAGCAGTCCCAGCGGGAGTTTCCACACCGGGGAGCTGTTTTTT CASSPSGSFHTGELFF TRBD2 TRBV6-2/TRBV6-3 many TRBJ2-2
TGCGCCAGCAGCCCCCGAGGGTTATGGGGCTCCTACGAGCAGTACTTC CASSPRGLWGSYEQYF . TRBV4-3 few TRBJ2-7
TGTGCCAGCAGCACTCGGGGGGATCCCGGGGAGCTGTTTTTT CASSTRGDPGELFF TRBD2 TRBV25-1 many TRBJ2-2
TGTGCCAGCAGAGGAACTAGCGGCGACACCGGGGAGCTGTTTTTT CASRGTSGDTGELFF TRBD2 TRBV6-1 once TRBJ2-2
TGCGCCAGCAGCTTGGCCTGGGACGGAGCCTACGAGCAGTACTTC CASSLAWDGAYEQYF . TRBV5-1 . TRBJ2-7
TGTGCCAGCACTAAGGGACCGAGAGCAGGAGGCTACACCTTC CASTKGPRAGGYTF . TRBV27 . TRBJ1-2